This is a list of T cell receptor delta chains from one sample in a study of gamma-delta T cells after stem cell transplantation. TCRdb made new clone calls on the RT-PCR reads using CATT. Of about 2,700 delta-chain clones in the sample, under 25% were seen once. The sample was gamma-delta T cells. The receptor set was obtained from a human donor. It is not recorded whose cells these are; they may come from a transplant donor. Both conserved end residues are part of each CDR3. The D gene is left open where the match is weak. Some rows have no size entry. The others give once, few or many, or a class for an expanded clone.

V gene,D gene,J gene,clone size,CDR3 DNA,CDR3 protein
TRDV2,TRDD3,TRDJ1,medium-sized,TGTGCCTGTGACAGCCTGGGGGATACGGGCACCGATAAACTCATCTTT,CACDSLGDTGTDKLIF
TRDV3,NA,TRDJ1,NA,TGTGCCTCACTTCCCTACACCACCTTTTCTAAACTCATCTTT,CASLPYTTFSKLIF
TRDV1,TRDD3,TRDJ1,NA,TGTGCTCTTGGGGAACTCGCCCTACTGGGTATTGCGCTGGGGGATACAGGCAAACTCATCTTT,CALGELALLGIALGDTGKLIF
TRDV1,TRDD3,TRDJ1,NA,TGTGCTCTTACTCTTTTTCCTACACGGCCGGACTGGGGGATACCCACCCCCCATGAGACCGATAAACTCATCTTT,CALTLFPTRPDWGIPTPHETDKLIF
TRDV1,TRDD3,TRDJ1,NA,TGTGCTCTTGGGGAATTTATTAAGTGGGGGATACCTGATAAACTCATCTTT,CALGEFIKWGIPDKLIF
TRDV1,TRDD3,TRDJ1,medium-sized,TGTGCTCTTGGGGAAAGTTCGAGTACTGGGGGATACGCATACACCGATAAACTCATCTTT,CALGESSSTGGYAYTDKLIF
TRDV1,TRDD2,TRDJ1,NA,TGTGCTCTTGGGACTTCCTACTGGCATACCCTCACCGATAAACTCATCTTT,CALGTSYWHTLTDKLIF
TRDV1,TRDD3,TRDJ1,NA,TGTGCTCTTGGGGAAATCCGGACTGGGGGATTGAGGGGGTACACCGATAAATTCATCTTT,CALGEIRTGGLRGYTDKFIF
TRDV1,NA,TRDJ1,NA,TGTGCTCTTGGGACCCGGCGCCTATACACCGATAAACTCATCTTT,CALGTRRLYTDKLIF
TRDV1,TRDD3,TRDJ1,NA,TGTGCTCTTGGGGACGATTCCTACCTGGGGGATACGGTGGGGTACACCGATAAACTCATCTTT,CALGDDSYLGDTVGYTDKLIF
TRDV2,TRDD3,TRDJ1,medium-sized,TGTGCCTGTGACACACCCTTCGGTTTTGGGGGACCCACCGATAAACTCATCTTT,CACDTPFGFGGPTDKLIF
TRDV1,TRDD3,TRDJ4,few,TGTGCTCTTGGGGAAAATTTGGGTATCGTACTGGGGGAGACCAGACCCCTGATCTTT,CALGENLGIVLGETRPLIF
TRDV1,TRDD3,TRDJ1,few,TGTGCTCTTGGGGAAAGGGTTCTCCTCTCCCTATTTGGGGGATACGCTAATTCTCCGGAGGATAAACTCATCTTT,CALGERVLLSLFGGYANSPEDKLIF
TRDV1,TRDD3,TRDJ1,NA,TGTGCTCTTGGGGAATCAAAAGAGTTCCTACCTAGTACTGGGGGATACACCGATAAACTCATCTTT,CALGESKEFLPSTGGYTDKLIF
TRDV1,TRDD3,TRDJ1,medium-sized,TGTGCTCTTGAGGCTCCTTGGTGGGGGAATGGGGGCGCCGATAAACTCATCTTT,CALEAPWWGNGGADKLIF
TRDV1,TRDD3,TRDJ1,few,TGTGCTCTTGGGGAACGTCTCGGTCTGGGGGACTCCCCCACCGATAAACTCATCTTT,CALGERLGLGDSPTDKLIF
TRDV1,NA,TRDJ1,medium-sized,TGTGCTCTTGGGGAACTAAATCGAGCCTACTCAAGGATAATTGAACTCATCTTT,CALGELNRAYSRIIELIF